Following are 17 T cell receptor beta chains from one sample sequenced in a study of regulatory T cells in long-lasting Graves disease. The time point here: persistent/refractory GD, antithyroid drugs over 5 years with positive TRAb. PBMC-derived RNA was used for the TCR library. Through Arm-PCR of CDR3 regions and iRepertoire HTBI primers, TCR beta libraries were built. TCRdb re-derived calls from the multiplex PCR reads in MiXCR, one entry per CDR3 protein. The table shows 400,000 or so distinct CDR3 sequences, with less than 25% occurring only once. The material was peripheral blood mononuclear cells (PBMCs), obtained when the disease was refractory, from a patient treated with antithyroid drugs. The receptor set was obtained from a female donor with Graves disease.

J is TRBJ2-7 and V is TRBV5-1; the match to TRBD2 covers 9 bases. Trimming took 4 bases from V and 1 from J; bases not matched to a gene: 3. This CDR3 is 14 amino acids long. Germline CDR1 reads SGHRS; CDR2 reads YFSETQ. The CDR3 here is CASSRTSDSYEQYF. Written as DNA, the CDR3 is TGCGCCAGCAGCAGGACTAGCGATTCCTACGAGCAGTACTTC.

The table lists this clonotype with many counts. The chain uses TRBV27 and TRBJ1-4; D remains unclear. Trimming took off 9 bases at V and 0 bases at J, with 8 bases between the two ends. Looked up from germline, CDR1 is MNHEY and CDR2 is SMNVEV (reference sequence). The CDR3 consists of 13 residues. For the CDR3, the DNA is TGTGCCAGTTCGCCGGCAACTAATGAAAAACTGTTTTTT. This translates into CASSPATNEKLFF. The whole variable domain, filled in from reference TRBV27 and TRBJ1-4, reads EAQVTQNPRYLITVTGKKLTVTCSQNMNHEYMSWYRQDPGLGLRQIYYSMNVEVTDKGDVPEGYKVSRKEKRNFPLILESPSPNQTSLYFCASSPATNEKLFFGSGTQLSVL.

This clonotype was observed many times. The V call is TRBV28, the J call TRBJ1-6; D unclear. Trimming pared 6 bases from V and 9 bases from J, leaving 6 bases between. CDR3 length: 11 residues. The germline CDR1 and CDR2 sequences are MDHEN and SYDVKM. The CDR3 DNA sequence: TGTGCCAGCAGCTCGATTTCACCCCTCCACTTT. Translating it yields CASSSISPLHF.

This clonotype was found many times. The V gene is TRBV19, the J gene TRBJ2-7; a weak D match, TRBD2 (6 bases). CDR3 length: 15 amino acids. Trimming took 4 bases from V and 0 from J, leaving 13 bases between them. The V gene's germline CDR1 is LNHDA and CDR2 SQIVND (reference sequence). CDR3 nucleotides: TGTGCCAGTAGTACAACTAGCACCGTCTCCTACGAGCAGTACTTC. Protein product: CASSTTSTVSYEQYF.

This clonotype was recorded at least ten times. The gene calls are TRBV28 and TRBJ1-2; D call uncertain. This CDR3 is 12 amino acids long. Germline V lookup: CDR1 MDHEN, CDR2 SYDVKM. V lost 4 bases, J lost 6 bases, and 9 bases lay in between. CDR3 nucleotide sequence: TGTGCCAGCAGTTGGGCATCTGATGGCTACACCTTC. Protein product: CASSWASDGYTF.

At least ten counts were recorded for this clonotype. The rearrangement joins TRBV25-1 to TRBJ1-1, with D possibly TRBD1 on 5 matching bases. This CDR3 is 15 amino acids long. The V and J ends lost 1 base and 4 bases respectively, with 13 bases between them. Germline loops: CDR1 MGHDK, CDR2 SYGVNS. CDR3 amino acids: CASSESGQATTEAFF. As DNA, the CDR3 is TGTGCCAGCAGTGAATCAGGGCAGGCGACCACTGAAGCTTTCTTT.

The chain recombines TRBV6-2 or TRBV6-3 with TRBJ2-7; TRBD1 aligns across 8 bases. From germline, CDR1 is MNHEY and CDR2 SVGEGT. This CDR3 has 14 residues. The V gene end was trimmed by 2 bases and the J gene end by 5 bases; junction bases not matched to a gene: 5. The CDR3 DNA sequence: TGTGCCAGCAGTTACCTCGGGACAGGAGACGAGCAGTACTTC. As protein: CASSYLGTGDEQYF.

This clonotype came up a few times. The genes are TRBV15 and TRBJ2-7; D may match TRBD1 or TRBD2 (6 bases each). CDR1 and CDR2 from the germline V gene are LNHNV and YYDKDF (reference sequence). This CDR3 is 17 amino acids long. Between the trimmed V and J ends, which lost 5 bases and 1 base, there was a span of 21 bases. CDR3 in amino acids: CATSPGERTARSYEQYF. Written as DNA, the CDR3 is TGTGCCACCAGCCCGGGAGAAAGGACAGCCCGTTCCTACGAGCAGTACTTC.

This clonotype was picked up one time. The chain couples TRBV6-2 or TRBV6-3 to TRBJ2-3, with 9 bases fitting TRBD2. The CDR3 extends over 15 amino acids. The V gene's germline CDR1 is MNHEY and CDR2 SVGEGT. The V segment lost 8 bases and the J segment 4 bases; nucleotides outside the gene matches: 10. CDR3 coding DNA: TGTGCCAGCTTATACCTAGCGGGACTAGCAGATACGCAGTATTTT. Protein: CASLYLAGLADTQYF.

The chain recombines TRBV20-1 with TRBJ1-4; D unclear. The length of the CDR3 is 13 residues. The germline gives CDR1 DFQATT, CDR2 SNEGSKA (reference sequence). V was clipped by 5 bases and J by 0 bases, with 7 bases between them. The CDR3 DNA reads TGCAGTGCTCGGTCAACAACTAATGAAAAACTGTTTTTT. Translated, it gives CSARSTTNEKLFF.

In the case of this clonotype: This sequence may be a read error, since a much larger clone differs from it by one base. V usage is TRBV12-3 or TRBV12-4 and J usage is TRBJ2-5, with 10 bases fitting TRBD1. The CDR3 extends over 13 amino acids. This chain's CDR3 is CASGQGDKETQHF. The DNA of the CDR3 is TGTGCCAGTGGACAGGGGGACAAAGAGACCCAGCACTTC.

This clonotype was seen repeatedly, ten times or more. V is TRBV7-9 and J is TRBJ2-5; 9 bases line up with TRBD1. The CDR3 sequence is 14 residues long. Germline values: CDR1 SEHNR, CDR2 FQNEAQ (reference sequence). The V gene end was trimmed by 3 bases and the J gene end by 2 bases; junction bases not matched to a gene: 1. The CDR3 loop reads CASSFGTGQETQYF. CDR3 DNA: TGTGCCAGCAGCTTCGGGACAGGGCAAGAGACCCAGTACTTC.

This chain connects TRBV29-1 to TRBJ2-2; 9 bases line up with TRBD2. Germline CDR1 reads SQVTM; CDR2 reads ANQGSEA. The V gene end was trimmed by 8 bases and the J gene end by 2 bases; junction bases not matched to a gene: 6. The CDR3 has 14 amino acids. The CDR3 protein is CSTSSGANTGELFF. The DNA for the CDR3 is TGCAGCACCTCTAGCGGGGCTAACACCGGGGAGCTGTTTTTT.

The rearrangement links TRBV30 to TRBJ1-5, with D maybe TRBD1 (5 bases). There are 14 residues in the CDR3. The ends were cut back, 2 bases at V and 4 bases at J, with 12 bases in the middle. Germline values: CDR1 GTSNPN, CDR2 SVGIG (reference sequence). The CDR3 DNA sequence: TGTGCCTGGAGTATTACACAGGTTAATCAGCCCCAGCATTTT. Encoded protein: CAWSITQVNQPQHF.

The chain is built from TRBV9 and TRBJ2-7, with D possibly matching TRBD1 (6 bases). Between the trimmed V and J ends, which lost 4 bases and 3 bases, there was a span of 17 bases. Germline loops: CDR1 SGDLS, CDR2 YYNGEE. The CDR3 consists of 15 residues. CDR3 protein: CASSSPGTTNYEQYF. Written as DNA, the CDR3 is TGTGCCAGCAGCTCTCCCGGGACAACGAACTACGAGCAGTACTTC.

This clonotype was detected many times. The V and J genes are TRBV7-9 and TRBJ2-7; tentatively, D is TRBD1 or TRBD2 (5 bases each). Trimming cost V 5 bases and J 4 bases, with 21 bases left between them. Germline V gene data show CDR1 as SEHNR and CDR2 as FQNEAQ (reference sequence). The CDR3 loop spans 16 amino acids. Written as DNA, the CDR3 is TGTGCCAGCAGCCCCGGGGACGGGGATCTTTTGTACGAGCAGTACTTC. It codes for CASSPGDGDLLYEQYF. Complete variable domain (other parts from reference TRBV7-9 and TRBJ2-7): DTGVSQNPRHKITKRGQNVTFRCDPISEHNRLYWYRQTLGQGPEFLTYFQNEAQLEKSRLLSDRFSAERPKGSFSTLEIQRTEQGDSAMYLCASSPGDGDLLYEQYFGPGTRLTVT.

This clonotype was picked up many times. This chain connects TRBV2 to TRBJ2-7; the D is unclear. V lost 3 bases and J lost 5, with 5 bases in between. The germline V gene encodes CDR1 SNHLY and CDR2 FYNNEI. The CDR3 runs 11 residues. The CDR3: CASSDRDEQYF. CDR3 nucleotides: TGTGCCAGCAGTGATCGGGACGAGCAGTACTTC.